Here is one T cell receptor beta chain with its context. What it binds is unknown. Other DNA variants within this sample encode the same CDR3. From germline, CDR1 is MNHEY and CDR2 SMNVEV (reference sequence). The germline V and J ends were trimmed by 5 bases and 2 bases, with 13 bases remaining between them. The CDR3 contains 14 residues. This record comes from a study of T cells in localized non-small cell lung cancer. Study outcomes and limitations: Detection in adjacent lung was observed for a median around 59 of the top 100 tumor clones. The study found T cell clonality highest in uninvolved adjacent lung, above tumor.

The repertoire was sequenced with immunoSEQ multiplex PCR; TCRdb's copy has only in-frame clones and lacks some. The sample consists of about 83,000 clones, more than 70% of them appearing once. The receptor's source is a female donor of 60 years or more with stage I lung adenocarcinoma. The V gene is TRBV27, the J gene TRBJ2-7, with D possibly called TRBD1 or TRBD2 (6 bases each). This specimen was peripheral blood, taken before any cancer treatment. CDR3 protein: CASSPSRGPYEQYF. The CDR3 bases are TGTGCCAGCAGTCCCTCTCGGGGGCCCTACGAGCAGTACTTC.